These T cell receptor beta chains were read from a single sample in a study of blood T cell repertoires in COVID-19. TCRdb's table, derived via immunoSEQ multiplex PCR, lists solely in-frame clones and lacks some. The top ten hold about 4.8% of the sample, which has hundreds of thousands of clones, 83% seen once. Sequencing input: PBMCs or T cells enriched from blood (not recorded which). Receptors originate from a woman aged 45-65 years who had been exposed to COVID-19. Each CDR3 is given with its conserved first and last residue. Only some rows state a clone size, as once, few, many or a class for expanded clones.

abundance | v_gene | CDR3aa
. | TRBV7-9 | CASSGGQGGQETQYF
. | TRBV3-1/TRBV3-2 | CASSQDATGKTPIGPQHF
. | TRBV2 | CASSGDRGQVGYTF
. | TRBV12-3/TRBV12-4 | CASSPGQGAPLHF
. | TRBV2 | CASSAGGAYGYTF
. | TRBV7-8 | CASSLYGRGSAGELFF
. | TRBV12-3/TRBV12-4 | CASSFYGAGELFF
. | TRBV7-6 | CASSLSRGSSGNTIYF
. | TRBV5-1 | CASSFLEGSYEQYF
few | TRBV9 | CASSAQGFSGNTIYF
. | TRBV4-2 | CASSQSRYNYGYTF
. | TRBV2 | CASSDIGSRAETQYF
. | TRBV12-3/TRBV12-4 | CASSLQGVGGYTF
. | TRBV29-1 | CSVGSAYEQYF
. | TRBV19 | CASSIVRQGAELFF
. | TRBV10-3 | CATGTGGRRNTEAFF
. | TRBV10-1 | CASSQGTEAFF